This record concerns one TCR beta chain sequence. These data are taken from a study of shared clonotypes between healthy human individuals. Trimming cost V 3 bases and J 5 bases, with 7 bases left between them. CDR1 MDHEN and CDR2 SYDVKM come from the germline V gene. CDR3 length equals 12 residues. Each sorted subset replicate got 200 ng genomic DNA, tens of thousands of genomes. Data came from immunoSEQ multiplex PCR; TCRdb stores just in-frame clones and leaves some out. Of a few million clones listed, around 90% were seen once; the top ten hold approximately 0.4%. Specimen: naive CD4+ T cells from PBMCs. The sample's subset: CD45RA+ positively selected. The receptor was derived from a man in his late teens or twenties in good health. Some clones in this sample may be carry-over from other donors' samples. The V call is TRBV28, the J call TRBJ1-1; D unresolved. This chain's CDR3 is CASSLGRTEAFF. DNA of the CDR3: TGTGCCAGCAGTTTGGGGAGGACTGAAGCTTTCTTT.